The rows below give T cell receptor beta chains drawn from one sample of a study of blood T cell repertoires in COVID-19. TCRdb keeps only in-frame clones here, not all; method: immunoSEQ multiplex PCR. Of 200,000 to 250,000 clones listed, 85% to 90% are singletons. The sequenced sample consisted of PBMCs or T cells enriched from blood (not recorded which). Receptors were obtained from a middle-aged man who had recovered from COVID-19. Each CDR3 is given with its conserved first and last residue. The D gene is left open where the match is weak. Expanded clones are given a class, and other clones once, few, many or no size at all.

TGTGCCAGGGGACTAGGGGCAGGCTACGAGCAGTACTTC	CARGLGAGYEQYF	TRBV2	TRBJ2-7	13	.	TRBD2
TGCGCCAGCAGCCGAGACGGGACAGGGACTAGGGAGCAGTACTTC	CASSRDGTGTREQYF	TRBV5-1	TRBJ2-7	15	.	.
TGTGCCAGCAGCTTGGGTGGCGGCGGCCAGCCCCAGCATTTT	CASSLGGGGQPQHF	TRBV5-6	TRBJ1-5	14	.	.
TGTGCCAGTCGAAACAGGGGCGCCGGAAATTCACCCCTCCACTTT	CASRNRGAGNSPLHF	TRBV19	TRBJ1-6	15	.	TRBD1
TGCGCCAGCAGCTTGGGCAGGGCTCCGGCTTTCTTT	CASSLGRAPAFF	TRBV5-1	TRBJ1-1	12	.	.
TGTGCCAGCAGCGCCAACCCGGGGGACAATGAGCAGTTCTTC	CASSANPGDNEQFF	TRBV9	TRBJ2-1	14	.	.
TGTGCCAGCAGCTTAGGACAGGGGGAGGGTGGCTACACCTTC	CASSLGQGEGGYTF	TRBV7-2	TRBJ1-2	14	.	TRBD1
TGTGCCAGCATCCTAAATCGAGATACGCAGTATTTT	CASILNRDTQYF	TRBV6-5	TRBJ2-3	12	.	.
TGCGCCAGCAGCCAAGCGGGCGGGGGAACTAACTATGGCTACACCTTC	CASSQAGGGTNYGYTF	TRBV4-1	TRBJ1-2	16	.	.
TGTGCCAGCAGCCAACCGACTAGCTACGAGCAGTACTTC	CASSQPTSYEQYF	TRBV4-2	TRBJ2-7	13	few	.
TGTGCCAGCAGTCTCGACTACTCCTACGAGCAGTACTTC	CASSLDYSYEQYF	TRBV27	TRBJ2-7	13	.	.
TGTGCCAGCAGTGAAGCAGGGACAGGCCAGGGGATAGAACTGTTTTTT	CASSEAGTGQGIELFF	TRBV2	TRBJ1-4	16	.	TRBD1
TGTGCCAGCAGCGTAGGGTTTTTGGGGGCTTCACCCCTCCACTTT	CASSVGFLGASPLHF	TRBV9	TRBJ1-6	15	.	.
TGTGCCAGCAGCCGGGGACAGGGGAATTCACCCCTCCACTTT	CASSRGQGNSPLHF	TRBV3-1/TRBV3-2	TRBJ1-6	14	.	TRBD1
TGTGCCAGCAGCTTAGGAGGAGGGGAAGCTTTCTTT	CASSLGGGEAFF	TRBV7-6	TRBJ1-1	12	.	.
TGTGCCAGCAGTTTCCAGGGGCTAGGCTACACCTTC	CASSFQGLGYTF	TRBV12-3/TRBV12-4	TRBJ1-2	12	.	.
TGTGCCAGCACTTGGACTAGCGGGATCACCGGGGAGCTGTTTTTT	CASTWTSGITGELFF	TRBV2	TRBJ2-2	15	once	TRBD2
TGTGCCTGGAACCCCTGGACCCGGGGGGATACTGAAGCTTTCTTT	CAWNPWTRGDTEAFF	TRBV30	TRBJ1-1	15	.	.